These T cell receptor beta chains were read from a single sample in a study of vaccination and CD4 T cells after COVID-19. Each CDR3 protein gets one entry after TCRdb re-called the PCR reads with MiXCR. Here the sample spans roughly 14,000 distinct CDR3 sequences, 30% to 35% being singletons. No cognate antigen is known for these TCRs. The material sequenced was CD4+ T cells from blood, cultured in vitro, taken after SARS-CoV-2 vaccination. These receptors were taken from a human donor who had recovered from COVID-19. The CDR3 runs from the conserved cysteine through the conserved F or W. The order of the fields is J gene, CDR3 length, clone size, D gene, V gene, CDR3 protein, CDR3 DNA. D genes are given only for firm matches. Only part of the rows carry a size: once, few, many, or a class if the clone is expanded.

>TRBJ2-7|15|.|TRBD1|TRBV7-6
CASSPTGAKGYEQYF
TGTGCCAGCAGTCCCACAGGGGCTAAAGGCTACGAGCAGTACTTC
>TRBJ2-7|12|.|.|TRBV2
CASCPLSYEQYF
TGTGCCAGCTGCCCACTCTCCTACGAGCAGTACTTC
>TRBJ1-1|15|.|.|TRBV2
CASSENPGANTEAFF
TGTGCCAGCAGTGAGAACCCAGGGGCGAACACTGAAGCTTTCTTT
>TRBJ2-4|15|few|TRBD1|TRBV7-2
CASSLARDRINIQYF
TGTGCCAGCAGCTTAGCGCGGGACAGGATAAACATTCAGTACTTC
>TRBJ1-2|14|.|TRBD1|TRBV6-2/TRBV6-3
CASSRPGQEYGYTF
TGTGCCAGCAGCCGACCGGGACAGGAATATGGCTACACCTTC
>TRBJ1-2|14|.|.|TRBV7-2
CASSLHPLKDGYTF
TGTGCCAGCAGCTTACATCCCCTGAAAGATGGCTACACCTTC
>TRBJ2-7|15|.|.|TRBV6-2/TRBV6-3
CASSWSDGGTYEQYF
TGTGCCAGCAGTTGGTCGGACGGCGGTACCTACGAGCAGTACTTC
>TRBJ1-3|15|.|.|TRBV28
CASSPSGSSGNTIYF
TGTGCCAGCTCCCCATCCGGCAGCTCTGGAAACACCATATATTTT
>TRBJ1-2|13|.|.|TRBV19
CASSIREVYGYTF
TGTGCCAGTAGTATTCGGGAGGTCTACGGCTACACCTTC
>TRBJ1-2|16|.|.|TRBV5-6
CASSLYPEVMGYGYTF
TGTGCCAGCAGCTTGTATCCCGAGGTTATGGGCTATGGCTACACCTTC
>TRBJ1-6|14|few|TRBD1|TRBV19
CASSKDRGNSPLHF
TGTGCCAGTAGCAAAGACAGGGGGAATTCACCCCTCCACTTT
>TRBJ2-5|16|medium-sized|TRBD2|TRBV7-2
CASSLGLAGYQETQYF
TGTGCCAGCAGCTTAGGACTAGCGGGATACCAAGAGACCCAGTACTTC
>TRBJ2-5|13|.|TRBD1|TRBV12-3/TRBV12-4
CASSPDRAETQYF
TGTGCCAGCAGTCCCGACAGGGCGGAGACCCAGTACTTC
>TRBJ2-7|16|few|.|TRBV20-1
CSARDPGPLGIYEQYF
TGCAGTGCTAGAGACCCCGGACCTCTCGGAATCTACGAGCAGTACTTC
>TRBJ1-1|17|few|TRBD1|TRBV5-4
CASSLDRGQWRYAEAFF
TGTGCCAGCAGCTTGGACAGGGGGCAATGGAGGTACGCTGAAGCTTTCTTT
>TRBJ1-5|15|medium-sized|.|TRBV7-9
CASSLGGYSNQPQHF
TGTGCCAGCAGCTTAGGAGGGTATAGCAATCAGCCCCAGCATTTT
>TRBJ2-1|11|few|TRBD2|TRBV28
CASSDGTRLFF
TGTGCCAGCAGTGACGGGACTAGATTGTTCTTC
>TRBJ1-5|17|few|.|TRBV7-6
CASSPRAGKGGNQPQHF
TGTGCCAGCAGCCCCCGGGCAGGGAAAGGGGGCAATCAGCCCCAGCATTTT
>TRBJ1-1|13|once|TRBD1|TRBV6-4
CASRVPGQGSFQF
TGTGCCAGCAGGGTCCCGGGACAGGGATCGTTTCAATTT
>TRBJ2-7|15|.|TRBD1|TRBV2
CASRGRTGGEYEQYF
TGTGCCAGCAGGGGAAGGACAGGGGGCGAATACGAGCAGTACTTC
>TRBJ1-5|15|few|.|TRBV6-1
CASGSPGPLNQPQHF
TGTGCCAGCGGCAGCCCCGGACCTCTCAATCAGCCCCAGCATTTT
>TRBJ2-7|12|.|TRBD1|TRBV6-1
CASSGQGYEQYF
TGTGCCAGCAGTGGACAGGGCTACGAGCAGTACTTC
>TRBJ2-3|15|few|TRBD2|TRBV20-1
CSAGSGRVLKDTQYF
TGCAGTGCTGGTAGCGGGAGGGTTTTAAAAGATACGCAGTATTTT
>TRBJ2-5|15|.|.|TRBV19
CASSPRMQEEETQYF
TGTGCCAGTAGTCCCCGAATGCAGGAGGAAGAGACCCAGTACTTC
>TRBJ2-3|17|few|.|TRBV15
CATSRERRAPGTDTQYF
TGTGCCACCAGCAGAGAACGGCGGGCACCAGGCACAGATACGCAGTATTTT
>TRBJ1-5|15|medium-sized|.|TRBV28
CASSLTGARNQPQHF
TGTGCCAGCAGTTTAACTGGGGCGCGCAATCAGCCCCAGCATTTT
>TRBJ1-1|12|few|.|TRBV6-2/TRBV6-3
CASTIGGAEAFF
TGTGCCAGCACTATTGGGGGGGCTGAAGCTTTCTTT
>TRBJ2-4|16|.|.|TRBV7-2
CASSIEGAPAKNIQYF
TGTGCCAGCAGCATCGAAGGTGCCCCTGCCAAAAACATTCAGTACTTC
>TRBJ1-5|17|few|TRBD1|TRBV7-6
CASSFGTDLFSNQPQHF
TGTGCCAGCAGCTTCGGGACAGATTTATTTAGCAATCAGCCCCAGCATTTT
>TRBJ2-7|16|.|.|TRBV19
CASRANAGTYSDEQYF
TGTGCCAGTAGGGCGAATGCCGGGACTTATTCTGACGAGCAGTACTTC
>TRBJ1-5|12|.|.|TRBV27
CASRTEGVPQHF
TGTGCCAGCCGGACGGAGGGAGTTCCCCAGCATTTT
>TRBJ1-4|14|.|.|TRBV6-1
CASSPWMSSMKLFF
TGTGCCAGCAGTCCATGGATGAGCTCTATGAAACTGTTTTTT
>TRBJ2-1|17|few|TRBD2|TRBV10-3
CAISSGLAGDRSNEQFF
TGTGCCATCAGTAGCGGGCTAGCGGGAGACCGTTCGAATGAGCAGTTCTTC
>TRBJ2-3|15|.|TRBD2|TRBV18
CASSPGLAGTDTQYF
TGTGCCAGCTCACCGGGACTAGCGGGGACAGATACGCAGTATTTT